A selection of T cell receptor beta chains follows, all from one sample in a study of PD-L1 blockade in urothelial cancer. The data were produced by immunoSEQ multiplex PCR, yet TCRdb's version contains in-frame clones alone and is incomplete. The sample holds 87,000 or so clones, 84% seen once. The sample in question was PBMCs, obtained around atezolizumab (anti-PD-L1) treatment. These receptors came from a man aged 55 to 70 with urothelial cancer. CDR3s include the opening cysteine and the closing phenylalanine or tryptophan. D genes are given only for firm matches.

j_gene	d_gene	v_gene	CDR3aa
TRBJ2-7	NA	TRBV7-2	CASSLSFYEQYF
TRBJ2-7	NA	TRBV7-9	CASSPEAPWEDEQYF
TRBJ1-2	NA	TRBV11-2	CASRGARPDNLYGYTF
TRBJ2-3	NA	TRBV6-6	CASRFPGDTQYF
TRBJ1-3	NA	TRBV25-1	CASSDLGTHGWSGNTIYF
TRBJ1-2	TRBD1	TRBV5-4	CASSLQGAEGYTF
TRBJ2-1	TRBD2	TRBV5-8	CASSLSLAGTYNEQFF
TRBJ2-5	TRBD2	TRBV7-3	CASSLMGRGGANQETQYF
TRBJ2-5	TRBD1	TRBV29-1	CSVEPDRAPRETQYF
TRBJ2-1	NA	TRBV7-7	CASSARGDSDEQFF
TRBJ2-3	NA	TRBV5-1	CASSLDGGTTDTQYF
TRBJ2-3	TRBD1	TRBV6-5	CASSPGQGASDTQYF
TRBJ1-5	TRBD1	TRBV2	CASSETGGNQPQHF
TRBJ2-5	TRBD1	TRBV10-3	CAISDAGTGRQETQYF
TRBJ2-1	NA	TRBV4-3	CASSQQQGDNEQFF
TRBJ1-4	NA	TRBV28	CASSSPGAGDEKLFF
TRBJ1-5	TRBD1	TRBV27	CASSSTRQGARAQPQHF
TRBJ2-3	NA	TRBV5-1	CASSLVASDTQYF
TRBJ2-3	TRBD2	TRBV5-8	CASSPGLAGLRTDTQYF
TRBJ2-5	NA	TRBV4-2	CASSQVGRGLQETQYF
TRBJ1-3	NA	TRBV27	CASSITQGNTIYF
TRBJ2-7	NA	TRBV7-9	CASSLGGRIVDEQYF
TRBJ1-1	TRBD1	TRBV5-1	CASGQGAVRTEAFF
TRBJ1-4	NA	TRBV28	CATRLFDEANEKLFF
TRBJ2-7	TRBD1	TRBV27	CASSPQTGTITYEQYF
TRBJ2-5	TRBD2	TRBV7-2	CASSLLAGFQETQYF